This paragraph covers one T cell receptor beta chain sequence. In this sample, this clonotype turned up once. Its target antigen remains unknown. No much larger clone is present one base from it, and per-base qualities are unavailable. Single-read evidence is weak. These data belong to a study of CD8+CD57+ T cells in acquired aplastic anemia (dated by TCRdb to between 2017 and 2018). Regarding the complete study: On average, sorted CD4+ and CD8+ cells yielded around 3.5 ug of extracted DNA, with a range of about 0.19 to 30 ug. Healthy donor samples averaged roughly 9.8 million reads for CD4+ and approximately 11 million for CD8+ cells. Here is what the overall study found, with its caveats: Although some 28 CD8+ CDR3 sequences were shared by patients and controls, these sequences appeared highly expressed in patients and within the immunodominant clones of patients. CD8+ Simpson's diversity did not differ significantly between patients and healthy controls (P=0.060).

In the study, sorted CD4+ and CD8+ blood T cells from patients with severe aplastic anemia and from healthy subjects underwent deep sequencing of TCR repertoires. Ficoll-Paque density gradient centrifugation was used to isolate peripheral blood mononuclear cells. Before DNA was extracted, CD4+ and CD8+ T cells were sorted using either FACS or magnetic beads. Looking up the germline V gene yields CDR1 WSHSY and CDR2 SAAADI. V loses 6 bases, J loses 5 bases, and the germline ends lie 16 bases apart. From its cysteine to its phenylalanine, the CDR3 spans 14 amino acids. Of all the DNA, just the CDR3 is kept, 42 bases in frame from base 1. TCR beta VDJ combination and CDR3 sequence profiling used genomic DNA as the template. TCR repertoire sequencing was run on an Illumina HiSeq 2000. The published analysis was carried out like this. TRBV/TRBJ rearrangement plots, CDR3 size and DJ length profiles, and Simpson's diversity index were used to evaluate the repertoires. The immunodominant clone was defined as the most abundant DNA sequence in deep sequencing data. CDR3 amino acid sequences were checked for sharing across subjects and were also compared against the VDJdb database and published repertoires. TCRdb itself trimmed the public reads at Q25 with fastp, ran MiXCR and retained productive beta chains. For every CDR3 protein sequence, its rows merge into one entry that carries the most common genes and DNA. Here the V and J calls rest on TCRdb's processing, not on the authors' analysis. This sample is represented by about 170,000 distinct CDR3 sequences; about three fifths of them were singletons. The ten largest clones represent under 60% of the sample.

The clonotype originates from a human donor in good health. The specimen was sorted CD4+, CD8+, or CD8+CD57+ T cells (not recorded which) from PBMCs. The chain couples TRBV10-2 to TRBJ1-2; TRBD1 is possibly the D segment (5 matching bases). The DNA is TGCGCCAGCAGCCCTGGGACCGCTGGGTATGGCTACACCTTC. Its translation reads: CASSPGTAGYGYTF.